One sample yielded the 19 T cell receptor beta chains listed below, sequenced in a study of T cell changes during pregnancy in multiple sclerosis. Method: immunoSEQ multiplex PCR; TCRdb's copy keeps in-frame clones and lacks some. The sample lists around 17,000 clones, 95% to 96% occurring once. Sequencing was performed on peripheral blood, taken in the third trimester of pregnancy. These receptors all come from a female donor with multiple sclerosis, enrolled in a pregnancy study.

The rearrangement joins TRBV11-2 to TRBJ2-7; TRBD1 agrees at 8 bases. This CDR3 is 14 amino acids long. V trimming: 7 bases; J trimming: 4 bases; junction bases outside the gene matches: 9. Germline CDR1 is SGHAT and CDR2 is FQNNGV. CDR3: CASTGTGSLYEQYF. For the CDR3, the DNA is TGTGCCAGCACCGGGACAGGTAGCCTATACGAGCAGTACTTC.

This chain connects TRBV2 to TRBJ1-4, with 7 bases matching TRBD1. The CDR3 extends over 15 amino acids. Germline V gives CDR1 SNHLY, CDR2 FYNNEI. Trimming at V came to 10 bases and at J to 7 bases, leaving 15 bases not matched to a gene. Here the CDR3 reads CATRPQGVTGEKLFF. Here the CDR3 DNA reads TGTGCCACCAGACCCCAGGGGGTTACGGGTGAAAAACTGTTTTTT.

By sample share, this clone is medium-sized. The genes are TRBV5-8 and TRBJ1-3, with TRBD1 as a possible D gene (5 bases). This CDR3 region has 17 residues. The germline gives CDR1 SGHTS, CDR2 YDEGEE. V was clipped by 3 bases and J by 0 bases, with 16 bases between them. Here the CDR3 reads CASSSRDSGGSGNTIYF. DNA for the CDR3: TGTGCCAGCAGCTCCCGGGACTCCGGCGGCTCTGGAAACACCATATATTTT.

This chain joins TRBV5-4 and TRBJ1-1; 10 bases fit TRBD1. The CDR3 is 16 amino acids. CDR1 and CDR2 (germline): SGHNT, YYREEE (reference sequence). The trim removed 4 bases at V and 0 bases at J, leaving 6 bases unmatched. The CDR3 sequence: CASSPRTGGLNTEAFF. The CDR3, as DNA: TGTGCCAGCAGCCCCAGGACAGGGGGGTTGAACACTGAAGCTTTCTTT.

The DNA of the CDR3 is TGTGCCAGCAGCTTACAGGGGAATGAGCAGTTCTTC. Protein: CASSLQGNEQFF. V and J are TRBV11-2 and TRBJ2-1; D may be TRBD1 (6 bases). CDR3 length: 12 amino acids. The V end lost 2 bases, the J end lost 7 bases, and 6 bases lay between the germline ends. The germline V gene encodes CDR1 SGHAT and CDR2 FQNNGV.

The chain links TRBV11-2 to TRBJ2-7, with 8 bases fitting TRBD2. The length of the CDR3 is 17 residues. Per germline, CDR1 SGHAT and CDR2 FQNNGV. Trimming cost V 5 bases and J 1 base; bases outside gene matches: 13. CDR3 region: CASSGGPGTRDSYEQYF. In nucleotides, the CDR3 is TGTGCCAGCAGCGGGGGTCCCGGGACTAGGGATTCCTACGAGCAGTACTTC.

This rearrangement joins TRBV2 to TRBJ1-2; D is uncertain. Germline V CDR1 and CDR2: SNHLY, FYNNEI. Trimming took 4 bases from V and 5 from J, leaving 17 bases between them. The CDR3 runs 15 residues. CDR3 amino acids: CASSVRHSTSYGYTF. In DNA, the CDR3 is TGTGCCAGCAGTGTCCGACACTCAACATCTTATGGCTACACCTTC.

The chain recombines TRBV27 with TRBJ2-1; D might be TRBD2 (5 bases). The germline gives CDR1 MNHEY, CDR2 SMNVEV (reference sequence). The V gene lost 4 bases and the J gene lost 7 bases, with 8 bases spanning the gap. The CDR3 sequence is 12 residues long. As DNA, the CDR3 is TGTGCCAGCAGTTCACTAGGGAATGAGCAGTTCTTC. Translating gives CASSSLGNEQFF.

The chain is built from TRBV6-1 and TRBJ2-2; D is uncertain. Between the trimmed V and J ends, which lost 4 bases and 2 bases, there was a span of 14 bases. The CDR3 is 16 amino acids. Germline CDR1 reads MNHNS; CDR2 reads SASEGT. CDR3 residues: CASSGEFGFNTGELFF. CDR3 bases: TGTGCCAGCAGTGGAGAATTCGGTTTTAACACCGGGGAGCTGTTTTTT.

This chain joins TRBV12-5 and TRBJ2-5; 8 positions match TRBD1. Germline V gives CDR1 LGHNT, CDR2 FRNRAP. The CDR3 runs 17 residues. The V gene end was trimmed by 2 bases and the J gene end by 1 base; junction bases not matched to a gene: 9. CDR3 DNA sequence: TGTGCTAGTGGTTTGTCCCCGACAGGGGTACCCCAAGAGACCCAGTACTTC. It yields the protein CASGLSPTGVPQETQYF.

The chain joins TRBV2 to TRBJ1-2; D unclear. V gave up 2 bases and J gave up 7 bases, with 11 bases separating them. The CDR3 has 13 amino acids. CDR1 is SNHLY, CDR2 FYNNEI, per germline. The CDR3 nucleotides read TGTGCCAGCAGTGAATGGGGAGTCGGTGGCTACACCTTC. It yields the protein CASSEWGVGGYTF.

This chain's CDR3 is CAISDPITGGNQPQHF. The DNA of the CDR3 is TGTGCCATCAGTGATCCCATTACAGGGGGCAATCAGCCCCAGCATTTT. J is TRBJ1-5 and V is TRBV10-3; 7 bases line up with TRBD1. Trimming removed 3 bases from V and 2 bases from J; junction bases left unmatched: 7. CDR1 and CDR2 (germline): ENHRY, SYGVKD. The CDR3 totals 16 residues.

This chain links TRBV4-1 with TRBJ1-1; D remains ambiguous. Germline CDR1 is MGHRA and CDR2 is YSYEKL. CDR3 length equals 12 residues. With 1 base removed from V and 5 bases from J, the gap between germline ends came to 5 bases. The CDR3 loop is CASSQAGTEAFF. In nucleotides, the CDR3 is TGCGCCAGCAGCCAAGCCGGGACTGAAGCTTTCTTT.

The V call is TRBV10-3, the J call TRBJ2-7, with D possibly TRBD1 on 6 matching bases. Trimming left V 6 bases short and J 7 bases short, with 25 bases between. Germline V CDR1 and CDR2: ENHRY, SYGVKD. CDR3 size: 16 residues. The CDR3 here is CAISETTGKGRREQYF. The CDR3 nucleotides are TGTGCCATCAGCGAAACCACAGGGAAAGGACGTCGGGAGCAGTACTTC.

The V gene is TRBV9, the J gene TRBJ2-7, with D possibly TRBD1 on 6 matching bases. V shed 4 bases and J shed 3 bases, with 14 bases lying between them. The CDR3 has 14 residues. Germline CDR1 reads SGDLS; CDR2 reads YYNGEE. The CDR3 bases are TGTGCCAGCAGCCCTTCACAGGGCGGCTACGAGCAGTACTTC. Its protein is CASSPSQGGYEQYF.

The chain recombines TRBV10-3 with TRBJ1-2, with TRBD1 identical over 9 bases. Germline assignment: CDR1 ENHRY and CDR2 SYGVKD. V was pared by 6 bases and J by 4 bases, with 3 bases of the junction left unmatched. This CDR3 contains 13 residues. In DNA, the CDR3 is TGTGCCATCAGAGCGACAGGGGGCTATGGCTACACCTTC. It codes for CAIRATGGYGYTF.

The chain employs TRBV14 and TRBJ1-1; D might be TRBD1 (6 bases). The V gene lost 4 bases and the J gene lost 3 bases, with 15 bases spanning the gap. The germline V gene has CDR1 SGHDN and CDR2 FVKESK. The CDR3 spans 15 residues. CDR3 nucleotide sequence: TGTGCCAGCAGCCCGGACAGAGCCCGGGACACTGAAGCTTTCTTT. This gives the protein CASSPDRARDTEAFF.

The chain is built from TRBV27 and TRBJ2-7, with a possible D match to TRBD2 (5 bases). V was clipped by 3 bases and J by 9 bases, with 27 bases between them. This CDR3 has 17 residues. CDR1 is MNHEY, CDR2 SMNVEV, per germline (reference sequence). CDR3 residues: CASSFSRSGEITGGQYF. The CDR3 DNA reads as TGTGCCAGCAGTTTTTCGCGGTCTGGGGAAATAACCGGAGGGCAGTACTTC.

The chain uses TRBV7-2 and TRBJ1-5; 9 positions match TRBD1. Per germline, CDR1 SGHTA and CDR2 FQGNSA. V lost 5 bases and J lost 6; bases outside the gene matches: 5. The length of the CDR3 is 14 residues. The CDR3, as DNA: TGTGCCAGCAGCCTCGGGACAGGGCCTCAGCCCCAGCATTTT. The encoded protein is CASSLGTGPQPQHF.